Listed here are 19 T cell receptor beta chains from one sample, sequenced in a study of CD8 T cells in ankylosing spondylitis. TCRdb itself ran the 5' RACE reads through MiXCR, one entry per CDR3 protein. This table has fewer than 130,000 distinct CDR3 sequences, 24% appearing once. Sequenced input: synovial fluid, either unsorted or a sorted T cell fraction (not recorded which). The receptors here all came from a male donor with ankylosing spondylitis.

The rearrangement joins TRBV10-1 to TRBJ2-5; D is tentatively TRBD1 or TRBD2 (5 bases each). The V end lost 4 bases, the J end lost 5 bases, and 14 bases lay between the germline ends. Germline V gene lookup returns CDR1 WNHNN and CDR2 SYGVQD (reference sequence). CDR3 length equals 14 residues. CDR3 DNA: TGCGCCAGCAGTGGGCCCGGGACCGAGGAGACCCAGTACTTC. Translated, it gives CASSGPGTEETQYF.

This clonotype was observed a handful of times. The chain uses TRBV15 and TRBJ2-3, with TRBD1 as a possible D gene (5 bases). Deletions cut 3 bases from V and 2 bases from J, with 12 bases between. Per the germline V gene, CDR1 is LNHNV and CDR2 is YYDKDF (reference sequence). There are 15 residues in the CDR3. For the CDR3, the DNA is TGTGCCACCAGCAGGGAGCAGGGCATCACAGATACGCAGTATTTT. This gives the protein CATSREQGITDTQYF.

Turning to this clonotype: The junction departs from the called germline gene at one end, perhaps through a read error. The chain combines TRBV6-2 or TRBV6-3 with TRBJ2-1; D remains ambiguous. The CDR3 loop spans 13 amino acids. Germline-derived CDR1 and CDR2 are MNHEY and SVGEGT. This CDR3 is CVSSVLLGFEQFF. The DNA of the CDR3 is TGTGTCAGCAGTGTACTGTTGGGTTTTGAGCAGTTCTTC.

This clonotype was counted only a few times. V gene TRBV15 combines with J gene TRBJ1-2, with D maybe TRBD1 (5 bases). Per germline, CDR1 LNHNV and CDR2 YYDKDF (reference sequence). The V gene lost 0 bases and the J gene lost 4 bases, with 12 bases spanning the gap. The CDR3 sequence is 15 residues long. CDR3 in DNA: TGTGCCACCAGCAGAGACCAGGGACTGGGCTATGGCTACACCTTC. It codes for CATSRDQGLGYGYTF.

This chain joins TRBV12-3 or TRBV12-4 and TRBJ2-5; D remains unclear. The V and J ends lost 3 bases and 1 base respectively, with 3 bases between them. The CDR3 loop spans 12 amino acids. The CDR3 loop is CASSFSQETQYF. Here the CDR3 DNA reads TGTGCCAGCAGTTTTTCCCAAGAGACCCAGTACTTC.

This clonotype came up a few times. This chain joins TRBV19 and TRBJ2-2; D gene unclear. Germline V CDR1 and CDR2: LNHDA, SQIVND (reference sequence). The CDR3 contains 14 residues. The V gene lost 0 bases and the J gene lost 4 bases, with 6 bases spanning the gap. CDR3 in DNA: TGTGCCAGTAGTATAGATCGGATCACCGGGGAGCTGTTTTTT. Amino acid sequence: CASSIDRITGELFF.

The J gene is TRBJ1-3, the V gene TRBV5-6; D gene uncertain. V dropped 1 base and J dropped 0 bases, with 5 bases sitting between them. This CDR3 has 14 amino acids. The V gene's germline CDR1 is SGHDT and CDR2 YYEEEE. The CDR3, as DNA: TGTGCCAGCAGCTTGTATCTCTCTGGAAACACCATATATTTT. It specifies CASSLYLSGNTIYF.

The chain recombines TRBV18 with TRBJ2-7; possibly TRBD1 for D (5 bases). CDR1 is KGHSH and CDR2 is LQKENI in the germline V gene. The CDR3 loop spans 14 amino acids. V lost 1 base to trimming and J lost 3 bases, with 10 bases between them. CDR3 bases: TGTGCCAGCTCACCACAGGGGCTGAACTACGAGCAGTACTTC. It yields the protein CASSPQGLNYEQYF.

The rearrangement uses TRBV9 and TRBJ2-2; TRBD2 matches 9 bases. The V gene's germline CDR1 is SGDLS and CDR2 YYNGEE. The CDR3 loop spans 16 amino acids. V lost 4 bases and J lost 4; bases outside the gene matches: 8. DNA for the CDR3: TGTGCCAGCAGCTCGGGACTAGCCCAATTCACCGGGGAGCTGTTTTTT. Its protein is CASSSGLAQFTGELFF.

The sample holds a few counts of this clonotype. A read error is possible here, since a much larger clone lies one base away. This sequence joins TRBV29-1 and TRBJ1-1, with a tentative D call TRBD1 (5 bases). Germline V CDR1 and CDR2: SQVTM, ANQGSEA. This CDR3 spans 12 amino acids. In DNA, the CDR3 is TGCAGCGGCAGACAGCAGAACACTGAAGCTTTATTT. Translation: CSGRQQNTEALF.

The sample holds a few counts of this clonotype. The CDR3 region is CATRSPGHGANVLTF. The CDR3 DNA follows: TGTGCCACCCGAAGCCCGGGACACGGGGCCAACGTCCTGACTTTC. The rearrangement links TRBV25-1 to TRBJ2-6, with D possibly TRBD1 on 6 matching bases. Germline CDR1 is MGHDK and CDR2 is SYGVNS. The CDR3 length is 15 residues. The V gene lost 10 bases and the J gene lost 4 bases, with 17 bases spanning the gap.

This clonotype showed up just a few times. The genes are TRBV2 and TRBJ2-2, with D unclear. V gave up 8 bases and J gave up 0 bases, with 4 bases separating them. The germline V gene has CDR1 SNHLY and CDR2 FYNNEI. CDR3 length: 12 residues. CDR3 nucleotides: TGTGCCAGCGGGACGAACACCGGGGAGCTGTTTTTT. As protein: CASGTNTGELFF.

Only a few counts were recorded for this clonotype. This chain joins TRBV9 and TRBJ2-3; D is possibly TRBD1 or TRBD2 (5 bases each). The germline V and J ends were trimmed by 3 bases and 14 bases, with 22 bases remaining between them. This CDR3 is 14 amino acids long. Germline loops: CDR1 SGDLS, CDR2 YYNGEE. CDR3 loop: CASSASNTGTASYF. The CDR3, as DNA: TGTGCCAGCAGCGCCTCAAACACCGGGACCGCGTCGTATTTT.

This clonotype has only a few counts. The chain couples TRBV11-2 to TRBJ1-4, with a weak D call TRBD1 (5 bases). The CDR3 is 15 residues long. CDR1 and CDR2 (germline): SGHAT, FQNNGV. With 6 bases removed from V and 2 bases from J, the gap between germline ends came to 13 bases. The CDR3 DNA reads as TGTGCCAGCAGTCCCGGGGCCGTCACTAATGAAAAACTGTTTTTT. Encoded protein: CASSPGAVTNEKLFF.

This clonotype has more than one count but fewer than ten. A read error may produce the germline difference seen at one junction end. The J gene is TRBJ2-2, the V gene TRBV13, with D possibly matching TRBD1 (6 bases). Germline V lookup: CDR1 PRHDT, CDR2 FYEKMQ (reference sequence). This CDR3 has 14 residues. The CDR3 DNA is TGTGCCTGCAGCTTTCAACAGGGAACCGGGGAGCTGTTTTTT. Translated, it gives CACSFQQGTGELFF.

This clonotype was found many times. The chain combines TRBV5-1 with TRBJ1-5; D is perhaps TRBD1 (6 bases). Per germline, CDR1 SGHRS and CDR2 YFSETQ. There are 15 residues in the CDR3. V lost 1 base, J lost 3 bases, and 11 bases lay in between. In nucleotides, the CDR3 is TGCGCCAGCAGCTTGACAGGGTTGAACAATCAGCCCCAGCATTTT. It specifies CASSLTGLNNQPQHF.

This clonotype was counted at least ten times. V and J are TRBV19 and TRBJ2-2; D is uncertain. Germline CDR1 LNHDA, CDR2 SQIVND (reference sequence). The CDR3 runs to 16 residues. V was cut by 2 bases and J by 4 bases, with 14 bases left in between. CDR3 bases: TGTGCCAGTAGTATAAAGATATCCTCAGCCACCGGGGAGCTGTTTTTT. It translates to CASSIKISSATGELFF.

The chain uses TRBV2 and TRBJ1-5; D not resolved. Germline lookup yields CDR1 SNHLY and CDR2 FYNNEI. V dropped 0 bases and J dropped 6 bases, with 6 bases sitting between them. This CDR3 region has 13 residues. The CDR3 DNA reads TGTGCCAGCAGTGAAGCGCTTGGTCAGCCCCAGCATTTT. Amino acid sequence: CASSEALGQPQHF. The full variable domain, in which reference TRBV2 and TRBJ1-5 provide the parts outside the CDR3, is EPEVTQTPSHQVTQMGQEVILRCVPISNHLYFYWYRQILGQKVEFLVSFYNNEISEKSEIFDDQFSVERPDGSNFTLKIRSTKLEDSAMYFCASSEALGQPQHFGDGTRLSIL.

This clonotype was detected only a few times. V gene TRBV5-1 combines with J gene TRBJ1-3; D not certain. This CDR3 is built from 15 residues. CDR1 SGHRS and CDR2 YFSETQ come from the germline V gene. V lost 4 bases to trimming and J lost 2 bases, with 13 bases between them. For the CDR3, the DNA is TGCGCCAGCAGCGAAATCGGCTTACCTGGAAACACCATATATTTT. Residues: CASSEIGLPGNTIYF.